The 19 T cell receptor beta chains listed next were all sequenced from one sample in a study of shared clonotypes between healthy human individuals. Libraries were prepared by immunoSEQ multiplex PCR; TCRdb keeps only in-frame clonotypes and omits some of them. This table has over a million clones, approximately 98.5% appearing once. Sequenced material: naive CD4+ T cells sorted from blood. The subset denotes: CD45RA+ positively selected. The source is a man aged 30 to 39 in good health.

The CDR3 loop reads CASSLALRGSSTDTQYF. CDR3 nucleotides: TGTGCCAGCAGCTTAGCGCTGCGGGGTTCCAGCACAGATACGCAGTATTTT. The chain has TRBV7-9 and TRBJ2-3; D might be TRBD2 (6 bases). V shed 0 bases and J shed 0 bases, with 13 bases lying between them. The CDR3 sequence is 17 residues long. CDR1 is SEHNR, CDR2 FQNEAQ, per germline (reference sequence).

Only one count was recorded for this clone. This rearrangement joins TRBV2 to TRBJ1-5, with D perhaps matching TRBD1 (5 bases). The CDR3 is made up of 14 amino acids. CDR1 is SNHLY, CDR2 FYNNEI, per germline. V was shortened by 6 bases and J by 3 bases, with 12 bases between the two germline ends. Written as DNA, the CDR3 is TGTGCCAGCAGGCGACAGTTTATCAATCAGCCCCAGCATTTT. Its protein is CASRRQFINQPQHF.

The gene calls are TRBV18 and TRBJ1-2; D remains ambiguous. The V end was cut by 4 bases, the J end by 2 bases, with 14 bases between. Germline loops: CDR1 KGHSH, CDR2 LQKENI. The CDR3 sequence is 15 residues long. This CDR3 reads CASSHSAGENYGYTF. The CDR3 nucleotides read TGTGCCAGCTCACATTCTGCTGGGGAGAACTATGGCTACACCTTC. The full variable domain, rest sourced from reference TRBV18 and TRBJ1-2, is NAGVMQNPRHLVRRRGQEARLRCSPMKGHSHVYWYRQLPEEGLKFMVYLQKENIIDESGMPKERFSAEFPKEGPSILRIQQVVRGDSAAYFCASSHSAGENYGYTFGSGTRLTVV.

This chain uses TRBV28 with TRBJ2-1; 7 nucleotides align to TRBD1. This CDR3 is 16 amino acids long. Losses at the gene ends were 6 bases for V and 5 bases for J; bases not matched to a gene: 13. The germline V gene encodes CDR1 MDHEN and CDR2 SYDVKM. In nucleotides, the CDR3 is TGTGCCAGCAGCCCAACCGGGACAGTTTCTCACAATGAGCAGTTCTTC. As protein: CASSPTGTVSHNEQFF.

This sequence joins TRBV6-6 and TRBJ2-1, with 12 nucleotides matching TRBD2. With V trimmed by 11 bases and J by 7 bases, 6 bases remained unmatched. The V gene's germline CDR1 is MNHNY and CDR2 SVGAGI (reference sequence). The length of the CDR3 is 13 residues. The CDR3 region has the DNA TGTGCCGGACGGACTAGCGGGAAGAATGAGCAGTTCTTC. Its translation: CAGRTSGKNEQFF.

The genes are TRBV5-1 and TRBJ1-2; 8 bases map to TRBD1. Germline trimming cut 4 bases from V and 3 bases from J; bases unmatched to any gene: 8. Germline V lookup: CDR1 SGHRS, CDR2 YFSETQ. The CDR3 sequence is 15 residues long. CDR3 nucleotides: TGCGCCAGCAGCGGCAGGGGGCGAAAAGACTATGGCTACACCTTC. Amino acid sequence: CASSGRGRKDYGYTF.

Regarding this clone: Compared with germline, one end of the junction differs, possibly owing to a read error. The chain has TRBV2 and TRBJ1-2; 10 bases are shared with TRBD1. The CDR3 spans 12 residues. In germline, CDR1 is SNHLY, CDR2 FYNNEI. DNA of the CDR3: TGTGCCAGCAGTAGGACAGGGGGTGGCTACGCCTTC. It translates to CASSRTGGGYAF. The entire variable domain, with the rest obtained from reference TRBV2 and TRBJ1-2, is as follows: EPEVTQTPSHQVTQMGQEVILRCVPISNHLYFYWYRQILGQKVEFLVSFYNNEISEKSEIFDDQFSVERPDGSNFTLKIRSTKLEDSAMYFCASSRTGGGYAFGSGTRLTVV.

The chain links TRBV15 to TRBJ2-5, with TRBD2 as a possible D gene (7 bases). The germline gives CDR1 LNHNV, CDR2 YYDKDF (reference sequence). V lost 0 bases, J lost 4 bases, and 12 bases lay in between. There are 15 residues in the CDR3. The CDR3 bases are TGTGCCACCAGCAGAGATGGGGGGGCTGGAGAGACCCAGTACTTC. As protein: CATSRDGGAGETQYF.

The chain's CDR3 is CASSPTSGLSYNEQFF. In DNA, the CDR3 is TGTGCCAGCAGCCCGACTAGCGGGCTGTCCTACAATGAGCAGTTCTTC. The J gene is TRBJ2-1, the V gene TRBV5-4; 10 bases line up with TRBD2. The ends lost 4 bases at V and 1 base at J; junction bases unmatched: 5. The CDR3 is 16 amino acids. From germline, CDR1 is SGHNT and CDR2 YYREEE (reference sequence).

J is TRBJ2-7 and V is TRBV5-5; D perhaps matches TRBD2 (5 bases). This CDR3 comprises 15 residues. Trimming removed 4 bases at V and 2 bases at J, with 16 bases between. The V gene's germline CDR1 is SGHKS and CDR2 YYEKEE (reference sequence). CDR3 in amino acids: CASSAPSSVTYEQYF. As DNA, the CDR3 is TGTGCCAGCAGCGCGCCGAGTAGCGTGACCTACGAGCAGTACTTC.

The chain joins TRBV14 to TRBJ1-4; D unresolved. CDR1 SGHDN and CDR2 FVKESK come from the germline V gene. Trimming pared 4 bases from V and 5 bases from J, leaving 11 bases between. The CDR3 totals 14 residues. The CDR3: CASSRRSLNEKLFF. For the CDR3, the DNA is TGTGCCAGCAGCCGACGGAGCCTCAATGAAAAACTGTTTTTT. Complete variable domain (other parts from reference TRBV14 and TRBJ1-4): EAGVTQFPSHSVIEKGQTVTLRCDPISGHDNLYWYRRVMGKEIKFLLHFVKESKQDESGMPNNRFLAERTGGTYSTLKVQPAELEDSGVYFCASSRRSLNEKLFFGSGTQLSVL.

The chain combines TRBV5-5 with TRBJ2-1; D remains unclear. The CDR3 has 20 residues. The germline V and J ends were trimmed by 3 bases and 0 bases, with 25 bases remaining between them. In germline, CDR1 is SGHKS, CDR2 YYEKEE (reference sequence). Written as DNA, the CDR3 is TGTGCCAGCAGCTACTTATCCCCCCTTGTTGGATCGAGCTCCTACAATGAGCAGTTCTTC. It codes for CASSYLSPLVGSSSYNEQFF.

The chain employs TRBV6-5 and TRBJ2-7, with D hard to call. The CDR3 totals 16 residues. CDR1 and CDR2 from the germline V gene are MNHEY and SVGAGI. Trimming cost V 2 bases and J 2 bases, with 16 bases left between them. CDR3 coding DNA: TGTGCCAGCAGTTACCGAATTGCCGGTTTCCCCTACGAGCAGTACTTC. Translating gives CASSYRIAGFPYEQYF.

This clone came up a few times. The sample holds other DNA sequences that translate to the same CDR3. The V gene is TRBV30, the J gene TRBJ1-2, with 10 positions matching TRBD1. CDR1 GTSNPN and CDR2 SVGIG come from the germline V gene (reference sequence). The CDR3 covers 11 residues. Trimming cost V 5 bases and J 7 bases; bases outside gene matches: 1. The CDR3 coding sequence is TGTGCCTGGGGGACAGGGGTTGGCTACACCTTC. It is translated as CAWGTGVGYTF. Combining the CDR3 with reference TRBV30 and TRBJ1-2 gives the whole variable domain SQTIHQWPATLVQPVGSPLSLECTVEGTSNPNLYWYRQAAGRGLQLLFYSVGIGQISSEVPQNLSASRPQDRQFILSSKKLLLSDSGFYLCAWGTGVGYTFGSGTRLTVV.

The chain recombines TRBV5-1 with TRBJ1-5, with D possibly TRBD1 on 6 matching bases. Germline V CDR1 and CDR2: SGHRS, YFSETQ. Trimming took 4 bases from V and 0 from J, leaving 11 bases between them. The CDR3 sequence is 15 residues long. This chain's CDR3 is CASSPETGSNQPQHF. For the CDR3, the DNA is TGCGCCAGCAGCCCGGAGACAGGTAGCAATCAGCCCCAGCATTTT.

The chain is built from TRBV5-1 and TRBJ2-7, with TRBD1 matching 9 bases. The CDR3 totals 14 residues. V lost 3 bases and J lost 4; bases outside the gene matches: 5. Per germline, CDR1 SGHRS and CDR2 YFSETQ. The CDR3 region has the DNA TGCGCCAGCAGCTCCTCCGGGACAGGGTACGAGCAGTACTTC. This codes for CASSSSGTGYEQYF.

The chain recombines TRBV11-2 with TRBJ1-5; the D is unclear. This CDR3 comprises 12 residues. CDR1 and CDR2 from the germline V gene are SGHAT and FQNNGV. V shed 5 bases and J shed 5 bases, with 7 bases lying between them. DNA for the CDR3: TGTGCCAGCAGCCGTCACCATCAGCCCCAGCATTTT. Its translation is CASSRHHQPQHF.

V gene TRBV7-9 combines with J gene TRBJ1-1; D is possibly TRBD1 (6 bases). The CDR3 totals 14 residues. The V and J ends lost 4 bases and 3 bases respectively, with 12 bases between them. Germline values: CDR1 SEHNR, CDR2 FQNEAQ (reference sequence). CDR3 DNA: TGTGCCAGCAGCTCAGGACAGTACCACACTGAAGCTTTCTTT. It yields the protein CASSSGQYHTEAFF.

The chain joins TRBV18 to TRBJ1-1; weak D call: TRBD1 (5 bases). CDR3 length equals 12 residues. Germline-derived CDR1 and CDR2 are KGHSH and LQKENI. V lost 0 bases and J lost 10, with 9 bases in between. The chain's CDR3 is CASSPPAGRAFF. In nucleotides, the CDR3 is TGTGCCAGCTCACCACCCGCGGGGCGAGCTTTCTTT.